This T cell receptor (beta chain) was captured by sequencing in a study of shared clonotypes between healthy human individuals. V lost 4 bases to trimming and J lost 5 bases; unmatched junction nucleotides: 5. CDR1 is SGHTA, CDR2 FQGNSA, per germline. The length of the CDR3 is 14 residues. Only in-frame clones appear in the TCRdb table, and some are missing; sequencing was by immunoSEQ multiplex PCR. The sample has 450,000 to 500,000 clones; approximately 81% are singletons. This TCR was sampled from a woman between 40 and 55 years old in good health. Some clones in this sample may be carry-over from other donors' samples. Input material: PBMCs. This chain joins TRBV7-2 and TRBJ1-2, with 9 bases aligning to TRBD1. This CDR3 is CASSYHRGPYGYTF. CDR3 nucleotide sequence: TGTGCCAGCAGCTACCACAGGGGGCCTTATGGCTACACCTTC.